These T cell receptor beta chains were read from a single sample in a study of OX40 agonist ivuxolimab in advanced cancers. Sequencing was performed with immunoSEQ multiplex PCR; in TCRdb, only in-frame clones are kept and a portion is missing. The sample lists around 60,000 clones, 88% occurring once. This sample comprised CD4+ or CD8+ T cells sorted from blood, obtained in a trial of the OX40 agonist ivuxolimab. The receptors originated from an adult with an advanced solid tumor such as melanoma, head and neck, liver or kidney cancer. Each CDR3 is given with its conserved first and last residue. The D gene is left open where the match is weak. Expanded clones are given a class, and other clones once, few, many or no size at all.

j_call d_call cdr3_length clone_size v_call cdr3_nt cdr3_aa
TRBJ1-2 TRBD1 13 . TRBV7-9 TGTGCCAGCAGCTTAGTGGGGACAGATGGCTACACCTTC CASSLVGTDGYTF
TRBJ2-1 TRBD1 13 . TRBV28 TGTGCCAGCAGGAACCCAGGGGGCAATGAGCAGTTCTTC CASRNPGGNEQFF
TRBJ1-1 . 14 . TRBV7-8 TGTGCCAGCAGCTTAGACAGGTTAGGCACTGAAGCTTTCTTT CASSLDRLGTEAFF
TRBJ1-1 TRBD1 15 once TRBV2 TGTGCCAGCATTATACAGGGGGCCTTGAACACTGAAGCTTTCTTT CASIIQGALNTEAFF
TRBJ2-2 TRBD1 13 few TRBV7-2 TGTGCCAGCAGCTCGGGACAGGTCGGGGAGCTGTTTTTT CASSSGQVGELFF
TRBJ2-1 TRBD2 16 . TRBV6-5 TGTGCCAGCAGTTATGTGGCGGGAGTTGAGGACAATGAGCAGTTCTTC CASSYVAGVEDNEQFF
TRBJ1-1 . 15 . TRBV6-5 TGTGCCAGCAGTTACTCTTCCAACATGAACACTGAAGCTTTCTTT CASSYSSNMNTEAFF
TRBJ2-7 . 11 . TRBV30 TGTGCCTGGAATGCAGGGCTGGAGCAGTACTTC CAWNAGLEQYF
TRBJ2-1 . 16 . TRBV5-1 TGCGCCAGCAGGGCGAGCTCCAGAGGCTCCTACAATGAGCAGTTCTTC CASRASSRGSYNEQFF
TRBJ2-7 . 15 . TRBV5-1 TGCGCCAGCAGTTCTCGGGACGGGAGCTCCTACGAGCAGTACTTC CASSSRDGSSYEQYF
TRBJ2-1 TRBD1 17 . TRBV15 TGTGCCACCAGCAGAGCAGTGCAGGGGGCTGGACACAATGAGCAGTTCTTC CATSRAVQGAGHNEQFF
TRBJ2-5 TRBD2 18 once TRBV11-1 TGTGCCAGCAGCTTGATGAGACTGGGACTAGCGGGCCTCGGGGCCCAGTACTTC CASSLMRLGLAGLGAQYF
TRBJ2-2 . 14 . TRBV6-5 TGTGCCAGCAGCCCCCGGGCGATTCCCGGGGAGCTGTTTTTT CASSPRAIPGELFF
TRBJ2-2 . 14 . TRBV5-1 TGCGCCAGCAGCTTGGACGGGGACACCGGGGAGCTGTTTTTT CASSLDGDTGELFF
TRBJ2-2 . 14 . TRBV5-6 TGTGCCAGCAGCATCGGGCCCCCCACCGGGGAGCTGTTTTTT CASSIGPPTGELFF
TRBJ2-7 . 12 . TRBV10-2 TGCGCCAGCGGGCCTCTATCCTTCGAGCAGTACTTC CASGPLSFEQYF
TRBJ2-1 . 15 . TRBV7-9 TGTGCCAGCAGCCCCCGACAGCTTTCATACAATGAGCAGTTCTTC CASSPRQLSYNEQFF
TRBJ2-2 . 15 . TRBV6-1 TGTGCCAGCGGGTCGGGAAACGCGAACACCGGGGAGCTGTTTTTT CASGSGNANTGELFF
TRBJ2-7 . 13 . TRBV15 TGTGCCACCAGCAGAGATTTGGGTTACGAGCAGTACTTC CATSRDLGYEQYF
TRBJ2-1 TRBD2 14 . TRBV7-2 TGTGCCAGCAGCTTTCCTAGCGGGAGAAATGAGCAGTTCTTC CASSFPSGRNEQFF
TRBJ1-2 . 14 . TRBV5-1 TGCGCCAGCAGCAGTTCAACAGGGAACTATGGCTACACCTTC CASSSSTGNYGYTF
TRBJ2-7 TRBD2 15 . TRBV28 TGTGCCAGCAGGCCGGTAGCGGGAGGGGTAGGGGAGCAGTACTTC CASRPVAGGVGEQYF
TRBJ2-3 . 11 . TRBV30 TGTGCCTGGAACCACTTAGCTACGCAGTATTTT CAWNHLATQYF
TRBJ2-5 TRBD2 17 . TRBV5-4 TGTGCCAGCAGCCAGGAAGGGATGGCGGGACTATACGAGACCCAGTACTTC CASSQEGMAGLYETQYF
TRBJ1-2 . 14 . TRBV9 TGTGCCAGCACCCCTTGGCCGCCGTCCTATGGCTACACCTTC CASTPWPPSYGYTF
TRBJ2-5 . 14 once TRBV28 TGTGCCAGTCTCTCGGGCGGGTATCAAGAGACCCAGTACTTC CASLSGGYQETQYF
TRBJ2-1 . 16 . TRBV15 TGTGCCACCAGCAGAGACCAGGGGACGTCCTACAATGAGCAGTTCTTC CATSRDQGTSYNEQFF
TRBJ2-7 TRBD1 16 few TRBV11-1 TGTGCCAGCAGCGGAACCCGGGACAGGGGGGCCTACGAGCAGTACTTC CASSGTRDRGAYEQYF
TRBJ2-2 . 16 . TRBV19 TGTGCCAGTAGCGTCAGCCCGGACGGGGGCACCGGGGAGCTGTTTTTT CASSVSPDGGTGELFF
TRBJ2-1 TRBD2 18 . TRBV7-9 TGTGCCAGCAGCAAACCTACTAGCGGGAGGAGCCCTACGGATGAGCAGTTCTTC CASSKPTSGRSPTDEQFF
TRBJ1-5 TRBD1 15 . TRBV27 TGTGCCAGCAGTTCAGCCGGGACAGTTAATCAGCCCCAGCATTTT CASSSAGTVNQPQHF
TRBJ2-3 TRBD2 17 . TRBV10-1 TGCGCCAGCAGTGAATCGGGACTAGCGGGAAGAGGTGATACGCAGTATTTT CASSESGLAGRGDTQYF
TRBJ1-5 . 15 . TRBV6-5 TGTGCCAGCAGCAAACTTTTTGGGGCCCGGGAGCCCCAGCATTTT CASSKLFGAREPQHF
TRBJ2-2 TRBD2 18 . TRBV5-1 TGCGCCAGCAGCTTGGGCCTCGGGACTAGCGGGAGAACCGGGGAGCTGTTTTTT CASSLGLGTSGRTGELFF
TRBJ2-5 TRBD2 15 . TRBV6-1 TGTGCCAGCAGTAGCGGGACTTCAAAAGGAGAGACCCAGTACTTC CASSSGTSKGETQYF
TRBJ1-3 TRBD1 14 . TRBV6-5 TGTGCCAGCAGCTCGACAGGGACAGAAAACACCATATATTTT CASSSTGTENTIYF
TRBJ1-2 TRBD1 15 . TRBV7-9 TGTGCCAGCAGCCCTGACAGACAGGGAATAAATGGCTACACCTTC CASSPDRQGINGYTF
TRBJ1-4 . 16 . TRBV6-5 TGTGCCAGCAGTTATGGGGGGCCACTAAGAGGGGAAAAACTGTTTTTT CASSYGGPLRGEKLFF
TRBJ1-5 . 13 . TRBV5-8 TGTGCCAGCAGGGGGGTGTGGGATCGCCCCCAGCATTTT CASRGVWDRPQHF
TRBJ2-7 TRBD1 13 . TRBV2 TGTGCCACCGGACAGGGCCACTCCTACGAGCAGTACTTC CATGQGHSYEQYF
TRBJ1-6 . 14 once TRBV5-4 TGTGCCAGCAGAGTGGAACGGCCTAATTCACCCCTCCACTTT CASRVERPNSPLHF
TRBJ1-5 . 15 . TRBV28 TGTGCCAGCAGTCGTTCGGGGGGGAGCAATCAGCCCCAGCATTTT CASSRSGGSNQPQHF
TRBJ1-1 . 11 few TRBV18 TGTGCCAGCTCACCAAACACTGAAGCTTTCTTT CASSPNTEAFF
TRBJ2-7 . 13 . TRBV6-1 TGTGCCAGCAGCCTCAGAGACAGCTACGAGCAGTACTTC CASSLRDSYEQYF
TRBJ1-1 TRBD1 15 once TRBV18 TGTGCCAGCTCATTAGGACAGGGGGCGACCACTGAAGCTTTCTTT CASSLGQGATTEAFF